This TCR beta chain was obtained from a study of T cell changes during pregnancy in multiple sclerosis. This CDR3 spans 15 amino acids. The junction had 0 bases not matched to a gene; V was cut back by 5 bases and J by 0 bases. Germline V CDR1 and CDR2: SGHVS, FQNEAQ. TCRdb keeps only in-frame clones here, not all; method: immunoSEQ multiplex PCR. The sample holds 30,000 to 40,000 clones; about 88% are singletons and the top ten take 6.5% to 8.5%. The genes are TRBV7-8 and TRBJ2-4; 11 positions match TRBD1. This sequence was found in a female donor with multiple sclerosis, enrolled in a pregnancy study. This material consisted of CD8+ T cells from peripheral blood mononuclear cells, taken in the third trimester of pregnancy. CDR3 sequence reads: CASSGTGGAKNIQYF. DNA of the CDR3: TGTGCCAGCAGCGGGACAGGGGGAGCCAAAAACATTCAGTACTTC.